This T cell receptor beta chain was obtained from a study of T cell responses to AZD1222 COVID-19 vaccine. A note on this clone: What it binds is not known.

The table came from immunoSEQ multiplex PCR; TCRdb's copy has only in-frame clones and leaves some out. The repertoire holds roughly 24,000 clones, 88% seen once, with 2.5% to 3% in the top ten. V gave up 6 bases and J gave up 3 bases; unmatched junction bases: 6. The CDR3 covers 14 residues. CDR1 and CDR2 (germline): MNHEY, SVGAGI. Broader study findings: Donors were mostly white British, more females; clonal diversity possibly underestimated. Of spike-specific TCRs, nearly half reportedly target regions left unmutated in variants.

The origin of this receptor is an adult who received the AZD1222 COVID-19 vaccine. This rearrangement joins TRBV6-5 to TRBJ2-7, with TRBD1 identical over 9 bases. Here the sequenced sample was peripheral blood, taken 28 days after the second AZD1222 dose. The CDR3 sequence is CASSSTGGDYEQYF. CDR3 coding DNA: TGTGCCAGCAGCTCGACAGGGGGGGACTACGAGCAGTACTTC.